The 12 T cell receptor beta chains below all came from one sample that was sequenced in a study of blood T cell repertoires in COVID-19. Repertoires were generated with immunoSEQ multiplex PCR, while TCRdb's copy carries only in-frame clones and drops some. The sample holds roughly 220,000 clones; 70% to 90% are singletons and the top ten take more than 5.5%. Sequencing was carried out using peripheral blood. These receptors came from a man aged 80 or over with acute or convalescent COVID-19.

J is TRBJ2-1 and V is TRBV12-3 or TRBV12-4; 9 nucleotides line up with TRBD1. V dropped 6 bases and J dropped 4; count of bases not matched to a gene: 1. This CDR3 is 13 amino acids long. CDR3 sequence reads: CASRGTGYNEQFF. The CDR3 region has the DNA TGTGCCAGCAGGGGGACAGGGTACAATGAGCAGTTCTTC.

V usage is TRBV6-4 and J usage is TRBJ1-1; D is undetermined. Trimming removed 6 bases from V and 2 bases from J, with 13 bases in between. This CDR3 region has 14 residues. Looked up from germline, CDR1 is MRHNA and CDR2 is SNTAGT. The CDR3 is CASRELGDNTEAFF. CDR3 nucleotides: TGTGCCAGCAGGGAACTAGGAGATAACACTGAAGCTTTCTTT.

This clone was picked up one time. The chain uses TRBV21-1 and TRBJ1-5. TRBV21-1 is a documented pseudogene. This CDR3 is built from 13 residues. DNA for the CDR3: TGTGCCAGCAGCAAAGACGCGGGGCAGCCCCAGCATTTT. This translates into CASSKDAGQPQHF.

The chain carries TRBV5-1 and TRBJ2-7; 9 bases are shared with TRBD1. The CDR3 extends over 17 amino acids. CDR1 and CDR2 from the germline V gene are SGHRS and YFSETQ. V was clipped by 4 bases and J by 4 bases; unmatched bases: 15. The CDR3 loop reads CASSLTGTGFFIYEQYV. The CDR3 DNA reads TGCGCCAGCAGCCTGACCGGGACAGGGTTTTTTATTTACGAGCAGTACGTC.

The gene calls are TRBV10-2 and TRBJ2-5; maybe TRBD1 (6 bases). The V end lost 6 bases, the J end lost 4 bases, and 18 bases lay between the germline ends. The CDR3 runs to 15 residues. Germline V CDR1 and CDR2: WSHSY, SAAADI. The CDR3 coding sequence is TGCGCCAGCAGGCTTACAGGGTTGAGGGGAGAGACCCAGTACTTC. This gives the protein CASRLTGLRGETQYF.

V is TRBV2 and J is TRBJ2-1; 10 bases align to TRBD2. The CDR3 loop spans 14 amino acids. Trimming removed 7 bases from V and 5 bases from J; junction bases left unmatched: 5. Germline loops: CDR1 SNHLY, CDR2 FYNNEI. The CDR3 protein is CASTRTSGHNEQFF. For the CDR3, the DNA is TGTGCCAGCACCCGGACTAGCGGCCACAATGAGCAGTTCTTC.

The chain joins TRBV7-9 to TRBJ1-4; D uncertain. Trimming left V 10 bases short and J 5 bases short, with 11 bases between. The germline CDR1 and CDR2 sequences are SEHNR and FQNEAQ (reference sequence). There are 12 residues in the CDR3. The CDR3 here is CATPETNEKLFF. In nucleotides, the CDR3 is TGTGCCACCCCGGAGACCAATGAAAAACTGTTTTTT.

The genes are TRBV27 and TRBJ1-2, with 10 nucleotides matching TRBD1. Losses at the gene ends were 6 bases for V and 1 base for J; bases not matched to a gene: 8. The V gene's germline CDR1 is MNHEY and CDR2 SMNVEV (reference sequence). The CDR3 runs to 16 residues. Here the CDR3 reads CASRQGTGVVNYGYTF. In DNA, the CDR3 is TGTGCCAGCAGACAAGGGACAGGGGTTGTTAACTATGGCTACACCTTC.

V is TRBV7-2 and J is TRBJ2-4; 10 positions agree with TRBD2. V was clipped by 5 bases and J by 7 bases; unmatched bases: 5. The CDR3 has 14 residues. CDR1 and CDR2 (germline): SGHTA, FQGNSA. DNA of the CDR3: TGTGCCAGCAGCCGTACAGCGGGAGGGAACATTCAGTACTTC. Protein product: CASSRTAGGNIQYF.

V gene TRBV6-6 combines with J gene TRBJ2-7; 7 bases fit TRBD1. This CDR3 comprises 11 residues. The trim removed 6 bases at V and 6 bases at J, leaving 2 bases unmatched. Per the germline V gene, CDR1 is MNHNY and CDR2 is SVGAGI (reference sequence). CDR3 nucleotide sequence: TGTGCCAGCAGCCGACAGGGCGAGCAGTACTTC. Its protein is CASSRQGEQYF.

This clone has only a few counts. The V and J genes are TRBV5-1 and TRBJ2-3; possibly TRBD2 for D (6 bases). The length of the CDR3 is 14 residues. V lost 4 bases, J lost 5 bases, and 14 bases lay in between. Germline assignment: CDR1 SGHRS and CDR2 YFSETQ. CDR3 nucleotides: TGCGCCAGCAGCCGCGGGGATTCTGTAGATACGCAGTATTTT. It is translated as CASSRGDSVDTQYF.

The V call is TRBV28, the J call TRBJ2-7; D is ambiguous. Per the germline V gene, CDR1 is MDHEN and CDR2 is SYDVKM. CDR3 length equals 16 residues. V was trimmed by 3 bases and J by 0 bases, leaving 15 bases between them. This chain's CDR3 is CASSLPVDPSSYEQYF. For the CDR3, the DNA is TGTGCCAGCAGTTTGCCGGTCGACCCTAGCTCCTACGAGCAGTACTTC. Combining the CDR3 with reference TRBV28 and TRBJ2-7 gives the whole variable domain DVKVTQSSRYLVKRTGEKVFLECVQDMDHENMFWYRQDPGLGLRLIYFSYDVKMKEKGDIPEGYSVSREKKERFSLILESASTNQTSMYLCASSLPVDPSSYEQYFGPGTRLTVT.